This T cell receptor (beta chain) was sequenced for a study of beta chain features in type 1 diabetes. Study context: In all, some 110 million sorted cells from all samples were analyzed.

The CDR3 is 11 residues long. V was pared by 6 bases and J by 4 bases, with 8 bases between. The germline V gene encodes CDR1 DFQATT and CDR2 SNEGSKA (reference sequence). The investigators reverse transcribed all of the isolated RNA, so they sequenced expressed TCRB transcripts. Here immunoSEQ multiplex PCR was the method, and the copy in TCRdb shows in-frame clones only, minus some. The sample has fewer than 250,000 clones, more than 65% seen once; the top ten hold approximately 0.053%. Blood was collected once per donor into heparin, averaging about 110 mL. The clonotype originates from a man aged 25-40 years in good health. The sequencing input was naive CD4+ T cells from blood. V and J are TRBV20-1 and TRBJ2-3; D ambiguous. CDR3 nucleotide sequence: TGCAGTGCGGGTGGGGCAGATACGCAGTATTTT. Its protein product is CSAGGADTQYF.